A selection of T cell receptor beta chains follows, all from one sample in a study of shared clonotypes between healthy human individuals. Libraries were prepared by immunoSEQ multiplex PCR; TCRdb keeps only in-frame clonotypes and omits some of them. The profile shows 1.5 million to 1.9 million clones, under 99% of them singletons. Sequenced material: naive CD4+ T cells sorted from blood. The receptor set was obtained from a man younger than 40 in good health. Each CDR3 is given with its conserved first and last residue.

v_call: TRBV28
j_call: TRBJ1-2
cdr3_aa: CASREGYGYTF

v_call: TRBV30
j_call: TRBJ1-1
cdr3_aa: CAWSGPRNTEAFF

v_call: TRBV28
j_call: TRBJ1-2
cdr3_aa: CASRPTGTANYGYTF

v_call: TRBV25-1
j_call: TRBJ2-7
cdr3_aa: CATGTSPYEQYF

v_call: TRBV10-3
j_call: TRBJ2-3
cdr3_aa: CAISGPPGQGIPDTQYF

v_call: TRBV25-1
j_call: TRBJ1-1
cdr3_aa: CASSTGPLDAFF

v_call: TRBV7-9
j_call: TRBJ1-2
cdr3_aa: CASSLETGYGYTF

v_call: TRBV19
j_call: TRBJ1-5
cdr3_aa: CASSIGYTASAGARNQPQHF

v_call: TRBV19
j_call: TRBJ2-7
cdr3_aa: CASSDGSSVMPQYF

v_call: TRBV6-1
j_call: TRBJ2-1
cdr3_aa: CASSEALGGSYNEQFF

v_call: TRBV15
j_call: TRBJ2-1
cdr3_aa: CATSRDPPVLTVYNEQFF

v_call: TRBV9
j_call: TRBJ2-2
cdr3_aa: CASSGPDGLNTGELFF

v_call: TRBV18
j_call: TRBJ2-1
cdr3_aa: CASSGGQINEQFF

v_call: TRBV6-5
j_call: TRBJ2-2
cdr3_aa: CASKGGRTTGELFF

v_call: TRBV2
j_call: TRBJ2-3
cdr3_aa: CASRQGTDTQYF

v_call: TRBV9
j_call: TRBJ2-2
cdr3_aa: CASSESTDHKTGELFF

v_call: TRBV14
j_call: TRBJ2-1
cdr3_aa: CASSQETGLSYNEQFF

v_call: TRBV10-2
j_call: TRBJ2-3
cdr3_aa: CASKMEDTQYF

v_call: TRBV4-1
j_call: TRBJ2-7
cdr3_aa: CASSQAGGINYEQYF

v_call: TRBV29-1
j_call: TRBJ1-1
cdr3_aa: CSVENRQGVGFGSEAFF

v_call: TRBV7-2
j_call: TRBJ2-2
cdr3_aa: CASSLVTRLRGELFF

v_call: TRBV7-6
j_call: TRBJ2-3
cdr3_aa: CASSNDREDTQYF

v_call: TRBV4-1
j_call: TRBJ2-5
cdr3_aa: CASSQAPPETQYF

v_call: TRBV6-5
j_call: TRBJ2-7
cdr3_aa: CASSYSEVRQYF

v_call: TRBV9
j_call: TRBJ1-1
cdr3_aa: CASSRDISREAFF

v_call: TRBV18
j_call: TRBJ1-5
cdr3_aa: CASSPSGGGWQPQHF

v_call: TRBV23-1
j_call: TRBJ2-7
cdr3_aa: CASSPPRDRAYEQYF

v_call: TRBV2
j_call: TRBJ1-1
cdr3_aa: CASSNTGDTEAFF

v_call: TRBV11-2
j_call: TRBJ2-5
cdr3_aa: CASSPRQGRTETQYF

v_call: TRBV5-4
j_call: TRBJ1-2
cdr3_aa: CASSLNYGYTF